A selection of T cell receptor beta chains follows, all from one sample in a study of T cell responses to AZD1222 COVID-19 vaccine. Sequencing was performed with immunoSEQ multiplex PCR; in TCRdb, only in-frame clones are kept and a portion is missing. The sample has about 110,000 clones, approximately 89% seen once. The sequenced sample was peripheral blood, obtained on day 0 of MenACWY control vaccination. The receptors stem from an adult in good health. The CDR3 runs from the conserved cysteine through the conserved F or W. A D gene is named only where the DNA matches it firmly. Size values are once, few and many counts, or a class for expanded clones, and some rows have none.

J,size,V,D,CDR3,DNA
TRBJ1-2,-,TRBV6-6,TRBD1,CASSSPGQGRYTF,TGTGCCAGCAGTTCTCCGGGACAGGGGAGGTACACCTTC
TRBJ2-3,-,TRBV18,TRBD2,CASSPLAGATDTQYF,TGTGCCAGCTCACCACTAGCGGGGGCCACAGATACGCAGTATTTT
TRBJ2-7,-,TRBV27,-,CASRLDSLTYEQYF,TGTGCCAGCAGATTGGACAGCTTAACCTACGAGCAGTACTTC
TRBJ1-2,-,TRBV5-1,-,CASSLDAGAAGYTF,TGCGCCAGCAGCTTGGATGCGGGGGCGGCGGGCTACACCTTC
TRBJ2-7,-,TRBV4-3,-,CASSQEVAASYEQYF,TGCGCCAGCAGCCAAGAGGTAGCGGCCTCCTACGAGCAGTACTTC
TRBJ1-6,-,TRBV2,-,CASSEEQNYNSPLHF,TGTGCCAGCAGTGAAGAACAGAACTATAATTCACCCCTCCACTTT
TRBJ1-2,-,TRBV19,-,CATRDGNYGYTF,TGTGCCACACGGGACGGAAACTATGGCTACACCTTC
TRBJ1-2,-,TRBV7-9,-,CASTNLGGVNYGYTF,TGTGCCAGCACCAACCTCGGGGGTGTAAACTATGGCTACACCTTC
TRBJ2-3,-,TRBV11-3,-,CASSRGTGTQDTQYF,TGTGCCAGCAGCCGGGGAACCGGGACCCAAGATACGCAGTATTTT
TRBJ2-5,-,TRBV24-1,TRBD2,CATSFSGGYETQYF,TGTGCCACCAGTTTTAGCGGGGGATATGAGACCCAGTACTTC
TRBJ2-4,-,TRBV28,TRBD2,CASSPSGGRNIQYF,TGTGCCAGCAGTCCTAGCGGGGGTAGAAACATTCAGTACTTC
TRBJ2-7,-,TRBV15,TRBD1,CATSRGWGGQGYEQYF,TGTGCCACCAGCAGAGGTTGGGGTGGACAGGGCTACGAGCAGTACTTC
TRBJ1-2,-,TRBV7-2,-,CASSPRGRDDGYTF,TGTGCCAGCAGCCCCCGAGGCAGGGATGATGGCTACACCTTC
TRBJ1-4,-,TRBV19,-,CASSTMTGVNEKLFF,TGTGCCAGTAGCACCATGACAGGTGTTAATGAAAAACTGTTTTTT
TRBJ1-6,-,TRBV5-4,-,CASSPKGGTHGSPLHF,TGTGCCAGCAGCCCCAAGGGGGGAACTCATGGTTCACCCCTCCACTTT
TRBJ1-1,-,TRBV6-5,-,CASSYGGSNTEAFF,TGTGCCAGCAGTTACGGCGGATCGAACACTGAAGCTTTCTTT
TRBJ2-1,-,TRBV7-3,TRBD2,CASSSSGGAGNEQFF,TGTGCCAGCAGCTCTAGCGGGGGGGCCGGCAATGAGCAGTTCTTC
TRBJ1-2,-,TRBV2,-,CASRGGVGIGYTF,TGTGCCAGCAGGGGGGGTGTGGGGATTGGCTACACCTTC
TRBJ1-2,-,TRBV6-2/TRBV6-3,-,CASSYTHGAHGTF,TGTGCCAGCAGTTACACCCACGGGGCCCACGGAACCTTC
TRBJ2-7,-,TRBV18,TRBD1,CASSPPDRSEQYF,TGTGCCAGCTCACCCCCGGACAGGAGCGAGCAGTACTTC
TRBJ2-7,-,TRBV2,-,CASRQENEQYF,TGTGCCAGCAGACAGGAAAACGAGCAGTACTTC
TRBJ1-1,once,TRBV2,-,CASKNTEAFF,TGTGCCAGCAAGAACACTGAAGCTTTCTTT
TRBJ2-3,-,TRBV10-2,TRBD2,CATKLAGSSTDTQYF,TGCGCCACCAAACTAGCGGGATCTAGCACAGATACGCAGTATTTT
TRBJ1-6,once,TRBV28,-,CASSLPRDNSPLHF,TGTGCCAGCAGTTTACCCCGGGATAATTCACCCCTCCACTTT
TRBJ2-1,-,TRBV2,-,CASSESKPTDYNEQFF,TGTGCCAGCAGCGAATCCAAACCGACAGATTACAATGAGCAGTTCTTC
TRBJ1-6,-,TRBV7-3,-,CASSLMGGGNSPLHF,TGTGCCAGCAGCTTAATGGGGGGTGGGAATTCACCCCTCCACTTT
TRBJ1-3,-,TRBV30,-,CAWSVSNGNTIYF,TGTGCCTGGAGTGTATCTAATGGAAACACCATATATTTT
TRBJ2-2,-,TRBV27,TRBD2,CASSPTRAGGPGGELFF,TGTGCCAGCAGCCCTACCCGGGCGGGGGGGCCAGGCGGGGAGCTGTTTTTT
TRBJ2-3,-,TRBV19,TRBD1,CASSAGDSSTDTQYF,TGTGCCAGTAGTGCTGGGGACAGTAGCACAGATACGCAGTATTTT
TRBJ2-1,-,TRBV11-2,TRBD2,CASSLGASGSWDEQFF,TGTGCCAGCAGCTTAGGGGCTAGCGGGAGCTGGGATGAGCAGTTCTTC
TRBJ1-2,-,TRBV6-5,-,CASSFRGGVTNYGYTF,TGTGCCAGCAGTTTCCGGGGTGGGGTAACTAACTATGGCTACACCTTC
TRBJ1-2,once,TRBV11-2,-,CASSSGLGRPYGYTF,TGTGCCAGCAGCTCAGGCCTGGGTCGTCCCTATGGCTACACCTTC
TRBJ1-2,-,TRBV7-3,-,CASSLTGRANYGYTF,TGTGCCAGCAGCTTAACAGGCAGGGCGAACTATGGCTACACCTTC
TRBJ2-1,-,TRBV18,-,CASSRQSRTDNEQFF,TGTGCCAGCTCACGACAATCCCGGACTGACAATGAGCAGTTCTTC
TRBJ2-1,few,TRBV7-2,-,CASSLQGSYNEQFF,TGTGCCAGCAGCTTACAGGGTAGCTACAATGAGCAGTTCTTC
TRBJ1-2,-,TRBV18,-,CASSPPALPGRGYTF,TGTGCCAGCTCACCACCGGCCCTCCCGGGACGTGGCTACACCTTC
TRBJ2-1,-,TRBV15,TRBD2,CATSRDLGGGNEQFF,TGTGCCACCAGCAGAGATTTGGGCGGGGGCAATGAGCAGTTCTTC
TRBJ1-5,-,TRBV6-5,-,CASRRGNQPQHF,TGTGCCAGCAGGAGGGGCAATCAGCCCCAGCATTTT
TRBJ2-7,-,TRBV9,TRBD1,CASSPEGGTGVYEQYF,TGTGCCAGCAGCCCCGAGGGTGGGACAGGTGTCTACGAGCAGTACTTC
TRBJ2-5,-,TRBV6-2/TRBV6-3,-,CASSYLGVRETQYF,TGTGCCAGCAGTTACCTGGGGGTCCGAGAGACCCAGTACTTC
TRBJ2-3,-,TRBV3-1/TRBV3-2,TRBD1,CASRPGQGTQYF,TGTGCCAGCAGGCCGGGACAGGGTACGCAGTATTTT
TRBJ2-2,-,TRBV27,-,CASSFSAYGAGGELFF,TGTGCCAGCAGTTTTTCTGCTTACGGGGCCGGCGGGGAGCTGTTTTTT
TRBJ1-1,-,TRBV29-1,-,CSVEEGVSTEAFF,TGCAGCGTTGAAGAGGGAGTAAGCACTGAAGCTTTCTTT
TRBJ2-1,-,TRBV5-1,TRBD2,CASSTTSGGPREQFF,TGCGCCAGCAGCACGACTAGCGGGGGGCCCAGAGAGCAGTTCTTC
TRBJ1-3,-,TRBV7-6,-,CASSLVWAGSSGNTIYF,TGTGCCAGCAGCTTAGTCTGGGCAGGGAGCTCTGGAAACACCATATATTTT
TRBJ2-2,many,TRBV24-1,-,CATSDRTEPTGELFF,TGTGCCACCAGTGATCGGACAGAACCAACCGGGGAGCTGTTTTTT
TRBJ1-5,-,TRBV9,-,CASSPAANSNQPQHF,TGTGCCAGCAGCCCGGCGGCAAATAGCAATCAGCCCCAGCATTTT
TRBJ2-3,-,TRBV27,-,CASSLELARDTQYF,TGTGCCAGCAGTTTAGAACTAGCTAGAGATACGCAGTATTTT
TRBJ2-7,-,TRBV18,-,CASSPRGAYEQYF,TGTGCCAGCTCACCACGGGGGGCCTACGAGCAGTACTTC
TRBJ2-3,-,TRBV5-4,-,CASREELSTDTQYF,TGTGCCAGCAGGGAAGAGCTAAGCACAGATACGCAGTATTTT
TRBJ2-2,-,TRBV4-2,-,CASSQGEGDTGELFF,TGTGCCAGCAGCCAGGGAGAGGGGGACACCGGGGAGCTGTTTTTT
TRBJ1-2,-,TRBV2,-,CASSDRAPGYTF,TGTGCCAGCAGTGACAGGGCGCCCGGCTACACCTTC
TRBJ1-6,-,TRBV5-1,-,CASSLGGNSPLHF,TGCGCCAGCAGCTTGGGTGGGAATTCACCCCTCCACTTT
TRBJ2-7,-,TRBV6-2/TRBV6-3,TRBD1,CASSYWQGVSSVYEQYF,TGTGCCAGCAGTTATTGGCAGGGGGTCTCTTCTGTCTACGAGCAGTACTTC
TRBJ2-7,-,TRBV19,TRBD1,CASSLQGAQAYEQYF,TGTGCCAGTAGCCTACAGGGGGCCCAGGCCTACGAGCAGTACTTC
TRBJ1-1,-,TRBV12-5,-,CASGLVVGGTNTEAFF,TGTGCTAGTGGTTTGGTAGTAGGAGGAACGAACACTGAAGCTTTCTTT
TRBJ2-2,-,TRBV9,-,CASSVADGELFF,TGTGCCAGCAGCGTAGCGGACGGGGAGCTGTTTTTT
TRBJ1-1,-,TRBV3-1/TRBV3-2,-,CASSQHSGLGTEAFF,TGTGCCAGCAGCCAACACTCAGGACTCGGCACTGAAGCTTTCTTT
TRBJ1-2,-,TRBV6-5,-,CASNTQLRGRGGYTF,TGTGCCAGCAACACACAACTTCGGGGACGAGGGGGCTACACCTTC
TRBJ1-3,-,TRBV27,-,CASSSDNSGNTIYF,TGTGCCAGCAGTAGCGACAACTCTGGAAACACCATATATTTT